The T cell receptor beta chain under discussion was sequenced for a study of blood T cells in healthy people across ages (dated by TCRdb to the mid-2010s). With regard to the full study: Template switching captured roughly one uniquely barcoded TCR beta cDNA molecule per two T cells in model experiments. To track age-related changes in TCR beta repertoire diversity, the study relied on deep sequencing normalized with unique cDNA molecular identifiers. The donors were split into four age groups: young (average around 17 years), middle-aged (around 37), aged (roughly 68) and long-lived (approximately 89). To avoid experimental bias, donors of different ages were randomly spread across the sequencing lanes. For two donors (one aged 18 to 30 and one aged 80 or older), the study analyzed two additional independent replicas of 1 million unique cDNA reads from the same blood draw.

Concerning this clonotype: Its binding antigen is unknown. Per-base qualities were not stored, and no clone one base away is much larger.

Findings and caveats that apply to the study as a whole: Estimates of total diversity from one million sequenced T cells were regarded as lower bounds and underestimates. A strong correlation was found between observed TCR beta diversity and the percentage of naive T cells measured by flow cytometry. The CMV infection status of donors was not known, potentially confounding age-related changes in expanded clonotypes. The long-lived group showed more naive CD4+ T cells, fewer expanded clones and increased TCR diversity than the aged group, suggesting age selection. Observed TCR beta diversity per million T cells fell roughly linearly with age, and a significant reduction was already apparent by age approximately 40. Because profiling used bulk unsorted PBMCs, naive and antigen-experienced compartments could not be compared conclusively.

The donors were 40 or so Caucasian individuals from Russia, aged 6 to 90 years, who were systemically healthy. Each donor gave approximately 10 milliliters of peripheral blood, collected into EDTA-treated Vacutainer tubes. Ficoll-Paque density-gradient centrifugation was used to isolate PBMCs, with at least 7 million per sample. Total RNA, at least 5 micrograms per sample, was extracted from PBMCs with Trizol reagent. The percentages of naive CD45RAhigh/CD27high T cells were determined by flow cytometry on a PBMC aliquot from every donor. For CDR1 and CDR2, the germline V gene lists SGHRS and YFSETQ. From its cysteine to its phenylalanine, the CDR3 spans 17 amino acids. The CDR3 DNA has 51 bases and is translated from base 1. V loses 0 bases, J loses 0 bases, and the germline ends lie 12 bases apart. Receptor libraries were prepared by 5' RACE. Sequencing used an Illumina HiSeq 2500. The second PCR ran for about 7 to 11 cycles and used a J-beta primer mix along with a sample-barcoded 5' primer. A unique molecular identifier was introduced onto each TCR beta cDNA molecule by a template-switch 5' adaptor carrying 12 random nucleotides. Each sample yielded at least 3 million CDR3-containing paired-end reads. The Mint cDNA synthesis kit, primed by a TRBC-specific oligonucleotide, was used to synthesize first-strand cDNA from all RNA. All cDNA was treated with uracil-DNA glycosylase and then went through a first 18-cycle PCR with the universal primers M1SS and BC2_uni_R. Processing in the source paper ran as follows. Each sample was normalized by randomly selecting 1 million high-quality reads, each carrying a distinct molecular identifier. Reads sharing molecular identifiers were discarded rather than binned into consensus sequences. CDR3 identification, clonotype clustering and error correction used MiTCR with a Q25 quality threshold and the strictest error-elimination algorithm. A nonparametric unseen species model with Euler transformation was used to estimate lower-bound total TCR beta diversity. TCRdb reprocessed the public reads (quality trimming at Q25 with fastp, clone calling with MiXCR) and kept in-frame beta chains. A single entry per CDR3 protein holds the most common genes and DNA from its merged rows. The V and J calls were determined by TCRdb, not by the authors. For this sample there are about a million distinct CDR3 sequences; approximately 50% appear just once. 20% to 25% of the sample is in the top ten clones.

The sequence links TRBV5-1 to TRBJ2-2, and the D gene may be TRBD1, 6 bases matching. The sequence derives from a woman aged 60 to 75 in good health. The sequenced material came from blood. The nucleotides read TGCGCCAGCAGCTTGGACGCAGGGGCGTCGAACACCGGGGAGCTGTTTTTT. Its coded protein is CASSLDAGASNTGELFF.